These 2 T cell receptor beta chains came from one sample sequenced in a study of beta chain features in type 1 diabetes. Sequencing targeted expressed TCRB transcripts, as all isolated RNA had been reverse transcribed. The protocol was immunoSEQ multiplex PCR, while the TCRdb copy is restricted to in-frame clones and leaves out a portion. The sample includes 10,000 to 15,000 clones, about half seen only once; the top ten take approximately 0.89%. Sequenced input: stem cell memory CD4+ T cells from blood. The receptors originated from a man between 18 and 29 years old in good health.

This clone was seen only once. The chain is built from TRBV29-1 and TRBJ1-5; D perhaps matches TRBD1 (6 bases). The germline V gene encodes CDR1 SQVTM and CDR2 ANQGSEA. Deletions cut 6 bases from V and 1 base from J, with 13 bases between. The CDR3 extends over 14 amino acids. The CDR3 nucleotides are TGCAGCGTGCAGGGGCTTGAGAGCAATCAGCCCCAGCATTTT. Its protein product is CSVQGLESNQPQHF.

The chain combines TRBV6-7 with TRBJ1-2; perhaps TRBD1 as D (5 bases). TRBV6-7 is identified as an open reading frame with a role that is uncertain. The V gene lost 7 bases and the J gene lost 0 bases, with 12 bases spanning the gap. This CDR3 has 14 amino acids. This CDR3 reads CASTYGGTNYGYTF. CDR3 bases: TGTGCCAGCACCTACGGGGGGACTAACTATGGCTACACCTTC.